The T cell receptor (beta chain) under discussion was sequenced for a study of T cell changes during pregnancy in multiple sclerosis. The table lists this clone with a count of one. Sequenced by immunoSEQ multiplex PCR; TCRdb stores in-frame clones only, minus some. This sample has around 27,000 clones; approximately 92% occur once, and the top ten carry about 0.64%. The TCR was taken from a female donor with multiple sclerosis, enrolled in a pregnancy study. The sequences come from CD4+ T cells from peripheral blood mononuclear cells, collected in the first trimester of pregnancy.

The CDR3, as DNA: TGCGCCAGCAGCTTCGGTCGCGGGGGGCACTACAATGAGCAGTTCTTC. Its translation is CASSFGRGGHYNEQFF. V gene TRBV5-1 combines with J gene TRBJ2-1; 8 bases are shared with TRBD2. Germline loops: CDR1 SGHRS, CDR2 YFSETQ. This CDR3 is 16 amino acids long. The ends lost 2 bases at V and 3 bases at J; junction bases unmatched: 7.